This T cell receptor beta chain was sequenced for a study of shared clonotypes between healthy human individuals. For sorted subsets, 150 to 250 ng DNA per replicate equaled some 27,000 T cell genomes. Original methodology: ImmunoSEQ supplied junction-only sequences lacking quality scores, so filtering was different. This table comes from immunoSEQ multiplex PCR, and its TCRdb copy is limited to in-frame clones, with some not included. The DNA gave D and trimming, while V, J and clone size come from that table. The sample yields around 2,000,000 clones, 85% to 95% seen once. Study-wide points: Memory subsets had estimated richness that was generally smaller than that of naive subsets. With several donors compared, 5% to 5.5% of naive CD4 clonotypes were shared.

Only CD45RO-negative cells positively selected for CCR7 counted as naive CD8 cells, so terminally differentiated effector memory CD45RA+ cells were excluded. As to this clone: Its antigen is not identified.

The sample consisted of naive CD8+ T cells sorted from blood. The clonotype originates from a man between 18 and 35 years old in good health.

Here the CDR3 reads CASSYTGTPAGANVLTF. DNA for the CDR3: TGTGCCAGCAGCTACACAGGGACTCCGGCTGGGGCCAACGTCCTGACTTTC. This chain uses TRBV5-6 with TRBJ2-6; either TRBD1 or TRBD2 may supply D (6 bases each). V was clipped by 3 bases and J by 2 bases, with 15 bases between them. The CDR3 runs to 17 residues. Germline CDR1 reads SGHDT; CDR2 reads YYEEEE.